This record concerns one T cell receptor beta chain sequence. Its target is not known. The entry originates in a study of T cell responses to AZD1222 COVID-19 vaccine. Study-wide findings and caveats: After the peak T cell response, and only then, were repertoires sampled. Across spike, vaccine-associated CD4 TCRs were found, dominant at 160-218 and 743-854. Most donors were white British, females outnumbered males, and clonal diversity was possibly underestimated.

Profiled with immunoSEQ multiplex PCR; TCRdb holds only in-frame clones, not every one. The sample comprises about 120,000 clones, about 89% of which are singletons, and approximately 27% rests with the top ten. The source of this sequence is an adult in good health. Here the sequenced sample was peripheral blood, taken on day 0 of AZD1222 vaccination.

The CDR3 bases are TGCGCCAGCAGCCAAGATCTTGCGGTCTACGAGCAGTACTTC. It encodes CASSQDLAVYEQYF. V is TRBV4-1 and J is TRBJ2-7, with no clear D. The CDR3 totals 14 residues. Trimming stripped 0 bases from V and 3 bases from J, with 9 bases between. Germline CDR1 MGHRA, CDR2 YSYEKL.